The 10 T cell receptor beta chains below come from one sample, sequenced in a study of T-cell reconstitution after alpha-beta-depleted transplantation in children. TCRbeta library construction was performed incorporating unique molecular identifiers. TCRdb re-derived calls from the PCR reads in MiXCR, one entry per CDR3 protein. The sample carries 440,000 or so distinct CDR3 sequences, around two fifths recorded once. This specimen consisted of PBMCs, obtained before TCRalphabeta/CD19-depleted stem cell transplant. The source of these receptors is a girl aged 2-10 years with aplastic anemia, due to receive a stem cell transplant.

This chain links TRBV20-1 with TRBJ1-1, with D unresolved. Germline V gene data show CDR1 as DFQATT and CDR2 as SNEGSKA (reference sequence). The CDR3 runs 14 residues. V lost 5 bases, J lost 3 bases, and 16 bases lay in between. CDR3 sequence: CSAPRPRLDTEAFF. The DNA for the CDR3 is TGCAGTGCTCCCCGTCCAAGGCTTGACACTGAAGCTTTCTTT.

Ten or more counts support this clonotype. The V and J genes are TRBV28 and TRBJ2-5, with 7 bases matching TRBD1. Germline V gives CDR1 MDHEN, CDR2 SYDVKM. The CDR3 runs to 14 residues. The V segment lost 6 bases and the J segment 6 bases; nucleotides outside the gene matches: 10. CDR3 loop: CASSRTGVVKTQYF. The CDR3 DNA reads TGTGCCAGCAGCCGAACAGGGGTCGTAAAGACCCAGTACTTC.

This clonotype was found many times. The V gene is TRBV14, the J gene TRBJ2-1; D uncertain. Trimming stripped 0 bases from V and 13 bases from J, with 10 bases between. The CDR3 extends over 12 amino acids. Germline values: CDR1 SGHDN, CDR2 FVKESK. CDR3 amino acids: CASSQEGHSQFF. The CDR3 bases are TGTGCCAGCAGCCAAGAGGGTCACAGCCAGTTCTTC.

This clonotype was seen at least ten times. The genes are TRBV7-2 and TRBJ1-2; 9 nucleotides line up with TRBD1. Germline CDR1 and CDR2: SGHTA and FQGNSA. This CDR3 has 15 amino acids. J gave up 6 bases and V 1 base, and 6 bases lay outside the gene matches. The DNA of the CDR3 is TGTGCCAGCAGCTTAGAGGGGACAGGGCCGCATGGCTACACCTTC. The encoded protein is CASSLEGTGPHGYTF. Full variable domain (rest looked up from reference TRBV7-2 and TRBJ1-2): GAGVSQSPSNKVTEKGKDVELRCDPISGHTALYWYRQSLGQGLEFLIYFQGNSAPDKSGLPSDRFSAERTGGSVSTLTIQRTQQEDSAVYLCASSLEGTGPHGYTFGSGTRLTVV.

V usage is TRBV7-2 and J usage is TRBJ2-7, with no clear D. Trimming took off 3 bases at V and 2 bases at J, with 11 bases between the two ends. CDR3 length: 14 amino acids. The germline V gene has CDR1 SGHTA and CDR2 FQGNSA. The CDR3 is CASSFGPLAYEQYF. CDR3 nucleotides: TGTGCCAGCAGCTTCGGGCCCTTGGCCTACGAGCAGTACTTC.

This clonotype has ten or more counts. The chain joins TRBV12-3 or TRBV12-4 to TRBJ1-1; tentatively, D is TRBD1 (5 bases). The germline V and J ends were trimmed by 7 bases and 4 bases, with 19 bases remaining between them. The CDR3 length is 15 residues. Here the CDR3 reads CASTLAVGGSTEAFF. CDR3 in DNA: TGTGCCAGCACCTTGGCTGTGGGGGGGAGCACTGAAGCTTTCTTT.

This chain uses TRBV28 with TRBJ2-1; TRBD2 might be the D (5 bases). The CDR3 consists of 14 residues. CDR1 and CDR2 (germline): MDHEN, SYDVKM. V lost 7 bases, J lost 7 bases, and 17 bases lay in between. The CDR3 here is CASTQTGKRNEQFF. In DNA form, the CDR3 reads TGTGCCAGCACCCAAACGGGAAAGCGAAATGAGCAGTTCTTC.

The chain combines TRBV20-1 with TRBJ2-7; TRBD1 agrees at 7 bases. The CDR3 is 13 residues long. Germline values: CDR1 DFQATT, CDR2 SNEGSKA (reference sequence). J lost 1 base, V lost 3 bases, and 3 bases had no gene match. Written as DNA, the CDR3 is TGCAGTGCTAGTCAGGGGGTTTCCTACGAGCAGTACTTC. This sequence encodes CSASQGVSYEQYF.

This clonotype was observed many times. The CDR3 sequence is CASSLRGRRNTGELFF. The CDR3 DNA sequence: TGTGCCAGCAGCTTGAGGGGGCGCCGGAACACCGGGGAGCTGTTTTTT. This chain joins TRBV5-8 and TRBJ2-2, with 7 bases aligning to TRBD1. Per the germline V gene, CDR1 is SGHTS and CDR2 is YDEGEE. The V segment lost 1 base and the J segment 1 base; nucleotides outside the gene matches: 4. The CDR3 loop spans 16 amino acids.

This chain connects TRBV20-1 to TRBJ2-3, with 11 nucleotides matching TRBD2. Germline trimming cut 6 bases from V and 3 bases from J; bases unmatched to any gene: 17. Germline CDR1 is DFQATT and CDR2 is SNEGSKA (reference sequence). The CDR3 is 18 residues long. DNA for the CDR3: TGCAGTGCAAACCCAATTTTAGCGGGGGGGCGTCGGACAGATACGCAGTATTTT. This encodes CSANPILAGGRRTDTQYF.